The 14 T cell receptor beta chains below come from one sample, sequenced in a study of PD-1 blockade in classical Hodgkin lymphoma. With no exception, relapse followed autologous stem cell transplantation in all patients, and brentuximab vedotin exposure varied. Profiling relied on immunoSEQ multiplex PCR, and the TCRdb table lists in-frame clones only, not all of them. The table includes 150,000 or so clones, approximately 80% detected once. Sequenced material: peripheral blood mononuclear cells (PBMCs), taken before the second cycle of nivolumab. All receptors derive from a human donor with classical Hodgkin lymphoma.

DNA for the CDR3: TGTGCCAGCAGCCGCGGACAGGGGTCTGGGGCCAACGTCCTGACTTTC. This translates into CASSRGQGSGANVLTF. The gene calls are TRBV4-2 and TRBJ2-6; the match to TRBD1 covers 9 bases. V shed 4 bases and J 1 base; nucleotides not matched to a gene: 2. Germline-derived CDR1 and CDR2 are LGHNA and YNFKEQ. The CDR3 runs 16 residues.

V usage is TRBV6-5 and J usage is TRBJ1-6; D is unresolved. This CDR3 has 16 residues. Trimming removed 2 bases from V and 10 bases from J, with 18 bases in between. Germline V gene sequence: CDR1 MNHEY, CDR2 SVGAGI. The CDR3 DNA reads as TGTGCCAGCAGTTACCTCCGGACCGTTAAAACGTCACCCCTCCACTTT. This encodes CASSYLRTVKTSPLHF.

The V gene is TRBV6-5, the J gene TRBJ1-5, with a possible D match to TRBD1 (5 bases). V was trimmed by 6 bases and J by 4 bases, leaving 13 bases between them. The CDR3 is 14 amino acids. In germline, CDR1 is MNHEY, CDR2 SVGAGI. DNA for the CDR3: TGTGCCAGCAGAGCAAGCGGGGGGAATCAGCCCCAGCATTTT. Its translation: CASRASGGNQPQHF.

The CDR3 sequence: CASSYRGRSYEQYF. CDR3 in DNA: TGTGCCAGCAGTTATAGGGGGCGATCCTACGAGCAGTACTTC. The chain carries TRBV6-5 and TRBJ2-7; 7 bases map to TRBD1. Germline CDR1 and CDR2: MNHEY and SVGAGI. CDR3 length: 14 residues. V shed 3 bases, J shed 1 base, and the junction held 3 bases outside the gene matches.

The rearrangement joins TRBV7-2 to TRBJ2-3; D unclear. V was shortened by 3 bases and J by 5 bases, with 9 bases between the two germline ends. The CDR3 is 13 amino acids. CDR1 is SGHTA, CDR2 FQGNSA, per germline. The CDR3 here is CASSFEDGDTQYF. In DNA, the CDR3 is TGTGCCAGCAGCTTCGAGGATGGAGATACGCAGTATTTT.

The chain recombines TRBV28 with TRBJ2-1; D ambiguous. This CDR3 is 15 amino acids long. Trimming pared 6 bases from V and 2 bases from J, leaving 14 bases between. Germline V lookup: CDR1 MDHEN, CDR2 SYDVKM. The CDR3 DNA is TGTGCCAGCAGCCCCTGGTGGCAGGCCTACAATGAGCAGTTCTTC. This encodes CASSPWWQAYNEQFF.

This clone has only a few counts. V gene TRBV6-5 combines with J gene TRBJ2-2, with D tentatively TRBD1 (6 bases). From germline, CDR1 is MNHEY and CDR2 SVGAGI. This CDR3 is 15 amino acids long. V was pared by 6 bases and J by 6 bases, with 17 bases between. This CDR3 reads CASRTPVGHPGELFF. Written as DNA, the CDR3 is TGTGCCAGCAGAACCCCCGTGGGACATCCCGGGGAGCTGTTTTTT.

V and J are TRBV5-1 and TRBJ1-1; the match to TRBD1 covers 8 bases. The V gene end was trimmed by 2 bases and the J gene end by 2 bases; junction bases not matched to a gene: 5. This CDR3 spans 15 amino acids. The germline V gene encodes CDR1 SGHRS and CDR2 YFSETQ. The CDR3 is CASSFTGTGNTEAFF. The CDR3 DNA is TGCGCCAGCAGCTTTACTGGGACAGGAAACACTGAAGCTTTCTTT.

The rearrangement links TRBV21-1 to TRBJ1-4. TRBV21-1 is shown as a pseudogene. The length of the CDR3 is 15 residues. CDR3 amino acids: CASSPRDSSNEKLFF. For the CDR3, the DNA is TGTGCCAGCAGCCCGCGGGACTCAAGTAATGAAAAACTGTTTTTT.

The chain carries TRBV7-2 and TRBJ2-5, with a possible D match to TRBD1 (5 bases). There are 14 residues in the CDR3. V was shortened by 5 bases and J by 4 bases, with 14 bases between the two germline ends. Germline-derived CDR1 and CDR2 are SGHTA and FQGNSA. CDR3 loop: CASSQGHQGETQYF. DNA of the CDR3: TGTGCCAGCAGCCAAGGACACCAGGGAGAGACCCAGTACTTC.

This chain uses TRBV19 with TRBJ1-1; 8 bases are shared with TRBD1. Germline CDR1 is LNHDA and CDR2 is SQIVND (reference sequence). The ends lost 0 bases at V and 7 bases at J; junction bases unmatched: 4. The CDR3 sequence is 14 residues long. The CDR3 spells CASSIEQGALEAFF. The CDR3 nucleotides read TGTGCCAGTAGTATAGAGCAGGGGGCTCTTGAAGCTTTCTTT.

The chain uses TRBV9 and TRBJ1-5; TRBD1 might be the D (6 bases). Looked up from germline, CDR1 is SGDLS and CDR2 is YYNGEE. V shed 8 bases and J shed 0 bases, with 18 bases lying between them. The CDR3 is made up of 16 amino acids. The CDR3 region has the DNA TGTGCCAGAGCCATCCAGGGGCCTTATAGCAATCAGCCCCAGCATTTT. Protein sequence: CARAIQGPYSNQPQHF. Complete variable domain (other parts from reference TRBV9 and TRBJ1-5): DSGVTQTPKHLITATGQRVTLRCSPRSGDLSVYWYQQSLDQGLQFLIQYYNGEERAKGNILERFSAQQFPDLHSELNLSSLELGDSALYFCARAIQGPYSNQPQHFGDGTRLSIL.

This clone showed up many times. This chain joins TRBV2 and TRBJ1-5; 7 nucleotides line up with TRBD1. The CDR3 extends over 14 amino acids. V was pared by 7 bases and J by 4 bases, with 7 bases of the junction left unmatched. The V gene's germline CDR1 is SNHLY and CDR2 FYNNEI. Here the CDR3 DNA reads TGTGCCAGCACCCCGGGACAGATGAATCAGCCCCAGCATTTT. Translating gives CASTPGQMNQPQHF.

This chain links TRBV30 with TRBJ1-3; D call uncertain. The CDR3 totals 13 residues. V was pared by 4 bases and J by 0 bases, with 7 bases between. Germline V gene sequence: CDR1 GTSNPN, CDR2 SVGIG (reference sequence). In DNA, the CDR3 is TGTGCCTGGAATATTATCTCTGGAAACACCATATATTTT. Its translation is CAWNIISGNTIYF.